This TCR beta chain was documented in a study of identical twins. Study observations and caveats: Insertions ran lower in abundant cord blood beta clonotypes, though not in memory repertoires. Researchers reported weaker excess twin sharing in beta out-of-frame sequences.

Note on this clonotype: Its antigen is unidentified.

The length of the CDR3 is 15 residues. Germline values: CDR1 GTSNPN, CDR2 SVGIG (reference sequence). V was pared by 5 bases and J by 12 bases, with 19 bases of the junction left unmatched. TCRdb reanalysed the 5' RACE reads using MiXCR and keeps one entry per CDR3 protein. The data show a few hundred thousand distinct CDR3 sequences, around 9.7% seen once. In addition, the sample was reused for a study of yellow fever vaccine responses in identical twins.

Material for sequencing was CD8+ T cells sorted from blood. This chain uses TRBV30 with TRBJ2-1; 7 bases are shared with TRBD1. The TCR sequence derives from a woman in her late teens or twenties in good health. CDR3 sequence (DNA): TGTGCCTGGGAAGGGACAGTCGTGTCAAAAATGATGCAGTTCTTC. It encodes CAWEGTVVSKMMQFF.